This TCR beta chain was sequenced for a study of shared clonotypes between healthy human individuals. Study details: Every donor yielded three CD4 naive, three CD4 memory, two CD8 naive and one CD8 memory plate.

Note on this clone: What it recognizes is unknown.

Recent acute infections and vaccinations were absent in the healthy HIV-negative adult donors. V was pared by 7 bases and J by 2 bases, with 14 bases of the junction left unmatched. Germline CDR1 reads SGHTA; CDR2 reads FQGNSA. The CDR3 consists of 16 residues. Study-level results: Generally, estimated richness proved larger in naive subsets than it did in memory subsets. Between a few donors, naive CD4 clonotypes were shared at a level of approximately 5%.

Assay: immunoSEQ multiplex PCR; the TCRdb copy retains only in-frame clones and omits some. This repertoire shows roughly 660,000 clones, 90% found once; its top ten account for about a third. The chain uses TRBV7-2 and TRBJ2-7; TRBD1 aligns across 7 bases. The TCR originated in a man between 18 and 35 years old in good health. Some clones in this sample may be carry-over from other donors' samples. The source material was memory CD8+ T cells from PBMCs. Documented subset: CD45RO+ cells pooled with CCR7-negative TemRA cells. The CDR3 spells CASNKIRSGTAYEQYF. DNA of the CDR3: TGTGCCAGCAACAAAATTAGGTCCGGGACAGCCTACGAGCAGTACTTC.